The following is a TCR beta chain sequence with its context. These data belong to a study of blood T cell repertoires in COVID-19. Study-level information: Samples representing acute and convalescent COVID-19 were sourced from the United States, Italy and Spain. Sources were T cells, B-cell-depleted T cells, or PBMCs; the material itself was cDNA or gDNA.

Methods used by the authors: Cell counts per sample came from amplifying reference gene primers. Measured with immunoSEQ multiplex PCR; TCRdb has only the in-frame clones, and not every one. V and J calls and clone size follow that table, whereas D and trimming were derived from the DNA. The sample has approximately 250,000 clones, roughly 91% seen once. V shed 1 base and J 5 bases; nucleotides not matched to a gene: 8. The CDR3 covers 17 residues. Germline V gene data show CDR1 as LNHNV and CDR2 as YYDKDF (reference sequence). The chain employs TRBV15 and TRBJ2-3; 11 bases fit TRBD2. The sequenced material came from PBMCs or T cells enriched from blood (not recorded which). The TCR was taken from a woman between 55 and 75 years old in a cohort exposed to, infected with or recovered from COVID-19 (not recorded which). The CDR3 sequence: CATSRVLLAGEVDTQYF. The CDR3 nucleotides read TGTGCCACCAGCAGAGTCTTACTAGCGGGGGAGGTAGATACGCAGTATTTT. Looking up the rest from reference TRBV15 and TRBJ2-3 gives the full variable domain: DAMVIQNPRYQVTQFGKPVTLSCSQTLNHNVMYWYQQKSSQAPKLLFHYYDKDFNNEADTPDNFQSRRPNTSFCFLDIRSPGLGDTAMYLCATSRVLLAGEVDTQYFGPGTRLTVL.